These T cell receptor beta chains were read from a single sample in a study of T cell repertoires in cytomegalovirus infection. MiXCR was run by TCRdb on the reads, yielding one entry per CDR3 protein. The sample holds 100,000 to 150,000 distinct CDR3 sequences; almost 9% are singletons and the top ten take 10%. Sequencing used PBMCs. These receptors came from a human donor in good health (CMV status not recorded). Some clones in this sample may be carry-over from other donors' samples. CDR3s include the opening cysteine and the closing phenylalanine or tryptophan. D genes are given only for firm matches. Only part of the rows carry a size: once, few, many, or a class if the clone is expanded.

J	D	size	length	V	CDR3	DNA
TRBJ2-1	.	few	15	TRBV5-1	CASSGNKRTYNEQFF	TGCGCCAGCAGCGGCAACAAGAGAACCTACAATGAGCAGTTCTTC
TRBJ2-3	TRBD2	few	17	TRBV11-3	CASSLSSLAGGRDTQYF	TGTGCCAGCAGCTTAAGTTCCTTAGCGGGGGGCCGGGATACGCAGTATTTT
TRBJ2-7	.	.	15	TRBV28	CASSPGDVRSYEQYF	TGTGCCAGCAGCCCCGGGGACGTACGCTCCTACGAGCAGTACTTC
TRBJ1-6	.	many	12	TRBV6-6	CASRVGRKGVHF	TGTGCCAGCAGGGTCGGACGAAAAGGTGTACACTTT
TRBJ2-2	.	many	15	TRBV7-8	CASSLEAGNTGELFF	TGTGCCAGCAGCTTAGAGGCAGGGAACACCGGGGAGCTGTTTTTT
TRBJ1-1	.	.	16	TRBV5-1	CASSLELRGPDTEAFF	TGCGCCAGCAGCTTGGAACTTCGGGGCCCCGACACTGAAGCTTTCTTT
TRBJ1-1	TRBD1	many	15	TRBV28	CASSSPTGGYTEAFF	TGTGCCAGCAGTTCCCCTACAGGGGGGTACACTGAAGCTTTCTTT
TRBJ2-3	TRBD1	.	12	TRBV29-1	CSVGTGEDTQYF	TGCAGCGTTGGAACAGGGGAGGATACGCAGTATTTT
TRBJ2-3	TRBD1	many	18	TRBV7-9	CASSLGPTGPTLTDTQYF	TGTGCCAGCAGCTTAGGACCGACAGGGCCAACTCTCACAGATACGCAGTATTTT
TRBJ1-1	TRBD1	.	17	TRBV20-1	CSASSRGRAPMNTEAFF	TGCAGTGCTAGTAGCAGGGGGCGGGCGCCCATGAACACTGAAGCTTTCTTT
TRBJ1-2	.	many	13	TRBV12-3/TRBV12-4	CASSSGDTYGYTF	TGTGCCAGCAGTTCGGGGGACACCTATGGCTACACCTTC
TRBJ1-6	.	few	15	TRBV5-1	CASSRSTGWDSPLHF	TGCGCCAGCAGCCGGTCTACAGGGTGGGATTCACCCCTCCACTTT
TRBJ2-4	.	many	15	TRBV5-1	CASHKGTGELNIQYF	TGCGCCAGCCATAAAGGCACGGGGGAATTAAACATTCAGTACTTC
TRBJ1-1	.	few	14	TRBV7-9	CASSLQGENTEAFF	TGTGCCAGCAGCTTACAGGGCGAGAACACTGAAGCTTTCTTT
TRBJ1-1	.	.	13	TRBV25-1	CASGWTGNTEAFF	TGTGCCAGCGGATGGACGGGAAACACTGAAGCTTTCTTT
TRBJ1-1	.	many	14	TRBV20-1	CSARSEGLNTEAFF	TGCAGTGCTAGAAGCGAGGGATTGAACACTGAAGCTTTCTTT
TRBJ2-1	.	many	15	TRBV12-3/TRBV12-4	CASSLGVKGGDEQFF	TGTGCCAGCAGTTTAGGGGTAAAGGGGGGAGACGAGCAGTTCTTC
TRBJ2-3	.	few	12	TRBV14	CASSQDWNTQYF	TGTGCCAGCAGCCAAGATTGGAATACGCAGTATTTT
TRBJ1-1	TRBD1	many	14	TRBV28	CASSPGTGWTEAFF	TGTGCCAGCAGTCCTGGGACAGGGTGGACTGAAGCTTTCTTT
TRBJ1-1	.	many	18	TRBV5-5	CASSFSPNTGSVNTEAFF	TGTGCCAGCAGCTTTAGTCCCAACACGGGGTCGGTGAACACTGAAGCTTTCTTT
TRBJ1-1	TRBD1	medium-sized	18	TRBV7-9	CASSSPNRGPFGDTEAFF	TGTGCCAGCAGCTCCCCTAACAGGGGCCCTTTTGGTGATACTGAAGCTTTCTTT
TRBJ2-2	.	few	15	TRBV6-2/TRBV6-3	CASSSGQKNTGELFF	TGTGCCAGCAGTTCCGGACAGAAAAACACCGGGGAGCTGTTTTTT
TRBJ1-2	TRBD1	few	18	TRBV4-2	CASSVDPKGQGSNYGYTF	TGTGCCAGCAGCGTCGATCCTAAGGGACAGGGAAGTAACTATGGCTACACCTTC
TRBJ1-1	.	.	15	TRBV6-1	CASSEESRGGTEAFF	TGTGCCAGCAGTGAAGAGAGCCGGGGGGGCACTGAAGCTTTCTTT
TRBJ2-3	.	many	14	TRBV19	CASSDGASTDTQYF	TGTGCCAGTAGTGACGGGGCGTCAACAGATACGCAGTATTTT
TRBJ1-3	.	.	16	TRBV12-3/TRBV12-4	CASSPTGFSSGNTIYF	TGTGCCAGCAGTCCGACAGGTTTCAGCTCTGGAAACACCATATATTTT
TRBJ2-5	.	.	14	TRBV4-2	CASSQGWQEETQYF	TGTGCCAGCAGCCAAGGTTGGCAGGAAGAGACCCAGTACTTC
TRBJ1-2	.	.	13	TRBV29-1	CSVDVPSGEGYTF	TGCAGCGTTGATGTCCCCTCCGGAGAGGGCTACACCTTC
TRBJ2-3	TRBD2	many	15	TRBV29-1	CSVEGLAGGPDTQYF	TGCAGCGTTGAGGGACTAGCGGGGGGGCCGGATACGCAGTATTTT
TRBJ1-6	.	many	14	TRBV20-1	CSASVSHRDSPLHF	TGCAGTGCTAGTGTCAGTCACCGGGATTCACCCCTCCACTTT
TRBJ2-1	TRBD1	.	15	TRBV19	CASSRQGPEYNEQFF	TGTGCCAGTAGTCGACAGGGACCTGAATACAATGAGCAGTTCTTC
TRBJ2-1	.	many	14	TRBV29-1	CSVTDRGHYNEQFF	TGCAGCGTGACGGACAGAGGGCACTACAATGAGCAGTTCTTC
TRBJ2-5	TRBD1	many	13	TRBV10-3	CAINKGAEDTQYF	TGTGCCATCAATAAGGGGGCGGAAGATACCCAGTACTTC
TRBJ2-7	.	many	15	TRBV7-9	CASSLVQGAWNEQYF	TGTGCCAGCAGCTTAGTACAGGGTGCGTGGAACGAGCAGTACTTC
TRBJ2-7	.	.	12	TRBV29-1	CSVEESSNEQYF	TGCAGCGTTGAAGAGTCCAGTAACGAGCAGTACTTC
TRBJ2-1	TRBD2	many	13	TRBV7-2	CASSLGLDGEQFF	TGTGCCAGCAGCCTCGGACTAGATGGTGAGCAGTTCTTC
TRBJ2-7	.	.	14	TRBV20-1	CSAKRGGSSYEQYF	TGCAGTGCTAAGCGAGGGGGAAGCTCCTACGAGCAGTACTTC
TRBJ1-5	.	.	13	TRBV7-9	CASSPTAYQPQHF	TGTGCCAGCAGCCCGACGGCGTATCAGCCCCAGCATTTT
TRBJ1-4	.	few	14	TRBV29-1	CSVVSGGRNEKLFF	TGCAGCGTTGTATCGGGGGGGCGGAATGAAAAACTGTTTTTT
TRBJ2-1	.	few	16	TRBV13	CASSLETGGPYNEQFF	TGTGCCAGCAGCTTAGAGACGGGGGGCCCCTACAATGAGCAGTTCTTC
TRBJ1-2	.	many	15	TRBV20-1	CSASDPDRRGYGYTF	TGCAGTGCTAGTGACCCGGACCGGCGAGGCTATGGCTACACCTTC
TRBJ1-1	.	many	14	TRBV7-2	CASSFRTENTEAFF	TGTGCCAGCAGCTTTCGGACGGAGAACACTGAAGCTTTCTTT
TRBJ1-1	.	many	12	TRBV25-1	CASSAVGVEAFF	TGTGCCAGCAGCGCCGTAGGAGTTGAAGCTTTCTTT
TRBJ2-3	TRBD2	.	13	TRBV29-1	CSGSGGWADTQYF	TGCAGCGGTAGCGGGGGGTGGGCAGATACGCAGTATTTT
TRBJ1-2	.	.	14	TRBV25-1	CASSGRLTNYGYTF	TGTGCCAGCAGTGGGCGGTTGACTAACTATGGCTACACCTTC
TRBJ2-1	TRBD2	many	17	TRBV28	CASSSPLAGPGYNEQFF	TGTGCCAGCAGTTCCCCTTTAGCGGGGCCGGGCTACAATGAGCAGTTCTTC
TRBJ2-7	TRBD2	few	17	TRBV5-1	CASSLGLAGGPPYEQYF	TGCGCCAGCAGCTTGGGGCTAGCGGGGGGGCCCCCCTACGAGCAGTACTTC
TRBJ2-3	.	.	15	TRBV19	CASSRGPGTTDTQYF	TGTGCCAGTAGTCGGGGGCCCGGCACCACAGATACGCAGTATTTT
TRBJ1-5	.	many	16	TRBV28	CASSRTGDFSGQPQHF	TGTGCCAGCAGTAGAACCGGGGACTTTTCTGGTCAGCCCCAGCATTTT
TRBJ1-1	.	many	13	TRBV7-6	CASRLDRSTEAFF	TGTGCCAGCAGGTTAGACAGGAGTACTGAAGCTTTCTTT
TRBJ1-2	.	few	16	TRBV7-3	CASSSRPASEWHGYTF	TGTGCCAGCAGCTCCCGGCCGGCATCAGAATGGCATGGCTACACCTTC
TRBJ1-2	.	many	13	TRBV12-3/TRBV12-4	CASSLDSPSGYTF	TGTGCCAGCAGCCTGGACAGTCCCAGCGGCTACACCTTC
TRBJ1-2	TRBD1	many	14	TRBV6-5	CASSRTGGAHGYTF	TGTGCCAGCAGTCGGACAGGGGGCGCACATGGCTACACCTTC